This T cell receptor beta chain was sequenced in a study of shared clonotypes between healthy human individuals. At a deep level, the assay was run. The table came from immunoSEQ multiplex PCR; TCRdb's copy has only in-frame clones and leaves some out. Among about 1.9 million clones, roughly 93% were seen once, and the ten largest hold around 1.7%. CD8 cells classed as naive were CD45RO-negative and positively selected for CCR7, excluding terminally differentiated effector memory CD45RA+ cells. The origin of this receptor is a man between 18 and 29 years old in good health. Some clones in this sample may be carry-over from other donors' samples. The sample consisted of naive CD8+ T cells from PBMCs.

DNA for the CDR3: TGTGCCAGCAGCCAGTCCCGGGACCGCCTCTCATACGAGCAGTACTTC. Protein product: CASSQSRDRLSYEQYF. This chain joins TRBV7-9 and TRBJ2-7, with D possibly called TRBD1 or TRBD2 (5 bases each). Germline loops: CDR1 SEHNR, CDR2 FQNEAQ (reference sequence). The CDR3 has 16 amino acids. V was cut by 5 bases and J by 4 bases, with 21 bases left in between.